The 4 T cell receptor beta chains below come from one sample, sequenced in a study of CD8 T cells in Susac syndrome. RNA, at about 0.5 to 1 ug, was reverse transcribed with random hexamers. TCRdb re-analysed the immunoSEQ multiplex PCR reads in MiXCR, keeping a single row per CDR3 protein. This table has some 200,000 distinct CDR3 sequences, about 95% appearing once. The specimen sequenced was CD8+ T cells from PBMCs. These receptors originate from a human donor with Susac syndrome.

The J gene is TRBJ2-1, the V gene TRBV28; D may be TRBD1 (6 bases). V lost 6 bases and J lost 8, with 17 bases in between. Germline CDR1 is MDHEN and CDR2 is SYDVKM. The CDR3 has 14 residues. This CDR3 reads CASRPLIGGDEQFF. Written as DNA, the CDR3 is TGTGCCAGCAGACCCCTAATTGGGGGCGATGAGCAGTTCTTC.

The chain couples TRBV7-2 to TRBJ2-7, with D perhaps TRBD2 (5 bases). CDR3 length equals 15 residues. Deletions cut 2 bases from V and 2 bases from J, with 13 bases between. CDR1 and CDR2 (germline): SGHTA, FQGNSA. CDR3 coding DNA: TGTGCCAGCAGCTTATCGGGAACATCTACCTACGAGCAGTACTTC. Translation: CASSLSGTSTYEQYF.

V usage is TRBV11-1 and J usage is TRBJ1-4; TRBD1 matches 8 bases. Germline trimming cut 5 bases from V and 6 bases from J; bases unmatched to any gene: 5. The CDR3 spans 14 residues. Per the germline V gene, CDR1 is SGHAT and CDR2 is FQDESV (reference sequence). CDR3 residues: CASSRQGSYEKLFF. The CDR3 DNA follows: TGTGCCAGCAGCCGACAGGGGTCCTATGAAAAACTGTTTTTT. Full variable domain (remainder filled in from reference TRBV11-1 and TRBJ1-4): EAEVAQSPRYKITEKSQAVAFWCDPISGHATLYWYRQILGQGPELLVQFQDESVVDDSQLPKDRFSAERLKGVDSTLKIQPAELGDSAMYLCASSRQGSYEKLFFGSGTQLSVL.

This clonotype appeared a single time. The V gene is TRBV20-1, the J gene TRBJ1-5; no clear D gene. Between the trimmed V and J ends, which lost 3 bases and 6 bases, there was a span of 12 bases. The CDR3 consists of 13 residues. The germline V gene encodes CDR1 DFQATT and CDR2 SNEGSKA (reference sequence). As DNA, the CDR3 is TGCAGTGCTAGTGACCGGGTGGGTCAGCCCCAGCATTTT. It yields the protein CSASDRVGQPQHF.